In this sample, the clone carrying this TCR beta chain turned up many times. The antigen remains unidentified. The sample originates from a study of T cells in Graves' hyperthyroidism and ophthalmopathy. CDR3 length: 13 amino acids. Trimming took 5 bases from V and 6 from J; bases not matched to a gene: 8. Germline CDR1 DFQATT, CDR2 SNEGSKA (reference sequence). Regions amplified from RNA transcripts were the TCR beta CDR3 regions. The TCR CDR3 was amplified in a first-round RT-PCR using the HTBI primer set. TCRdb reprocessed the multiplex PCR reads with MiXCR, giving one entry per CDR3 protein. The profile shows more than 250,000 distinct CDR3 sequences, approximately 16% of them singletons. Study-wide findings and caveats: The model anticipated ophthalmopathy a median approximately 6.6 months pre-onset.

The sequence was collected from a woman aged 50 to 60 with Graves' hyperthyroidism that later progressed to Graves' ophthalmopathy. Input material: blood. The rearrangement joins TRBV20-1 to TRBJ2-7; 9 bases map to TRBD2. The CDR3 here is CSAYPGLAVEQYF. The CDR3 DNA follows: TGCAGTGCTTATCCGGGACTAGCTGTCGAGCAGTACTTC.